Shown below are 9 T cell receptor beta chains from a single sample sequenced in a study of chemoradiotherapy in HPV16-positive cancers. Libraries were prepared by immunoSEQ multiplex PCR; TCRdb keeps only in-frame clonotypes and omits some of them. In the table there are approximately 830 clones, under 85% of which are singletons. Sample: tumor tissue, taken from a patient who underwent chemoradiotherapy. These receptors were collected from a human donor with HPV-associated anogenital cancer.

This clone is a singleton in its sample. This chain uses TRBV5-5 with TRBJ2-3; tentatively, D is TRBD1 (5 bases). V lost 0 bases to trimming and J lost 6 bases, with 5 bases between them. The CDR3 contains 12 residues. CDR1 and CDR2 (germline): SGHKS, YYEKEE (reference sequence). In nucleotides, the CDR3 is TGTGCCAGCAGCTTGGGGGGCGATACGCAGTATTTT. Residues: CASSLGGDTQYF.

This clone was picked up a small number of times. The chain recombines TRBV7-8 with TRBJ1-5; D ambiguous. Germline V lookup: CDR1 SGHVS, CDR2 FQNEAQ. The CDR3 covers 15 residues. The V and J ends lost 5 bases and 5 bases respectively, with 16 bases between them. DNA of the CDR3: TGTGCCAGCAGCCCTAAAGTGGCAGTCCATCAGCCCCAGCATTTT. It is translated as CASSPKVAVHQPQHF.

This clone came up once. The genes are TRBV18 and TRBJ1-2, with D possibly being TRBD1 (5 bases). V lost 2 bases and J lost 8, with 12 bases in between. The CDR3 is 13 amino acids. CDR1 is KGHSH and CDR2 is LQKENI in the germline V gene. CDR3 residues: CASSPGQGRGYTF. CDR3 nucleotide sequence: TGTGCCAGCTCACCAGGGCAGGGACGGGGCTACACCTTC.

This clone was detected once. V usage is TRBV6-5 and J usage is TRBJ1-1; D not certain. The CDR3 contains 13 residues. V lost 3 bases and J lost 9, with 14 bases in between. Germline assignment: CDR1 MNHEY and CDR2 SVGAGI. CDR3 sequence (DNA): TGTGCCAGCAGTTATCAGGAATTGGACCAAGCTTTCTTT. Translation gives CASSYQELDQAFF.

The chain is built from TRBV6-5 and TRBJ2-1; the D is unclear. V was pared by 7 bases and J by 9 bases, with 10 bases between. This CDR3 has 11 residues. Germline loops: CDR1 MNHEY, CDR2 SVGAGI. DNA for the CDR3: TGTGCCAGCAAAGGAATGGGTGAGCAGTTCTTC. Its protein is CASKGMGEQFF.

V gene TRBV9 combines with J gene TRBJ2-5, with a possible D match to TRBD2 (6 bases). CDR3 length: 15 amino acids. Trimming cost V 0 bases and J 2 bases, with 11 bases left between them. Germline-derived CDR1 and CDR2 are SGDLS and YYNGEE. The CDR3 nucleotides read TGTGCCAGCAGCGTAGATATGGGGGGTCAAGAGACCCAGTACTTC. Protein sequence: CASSVDMGGQETQYF.

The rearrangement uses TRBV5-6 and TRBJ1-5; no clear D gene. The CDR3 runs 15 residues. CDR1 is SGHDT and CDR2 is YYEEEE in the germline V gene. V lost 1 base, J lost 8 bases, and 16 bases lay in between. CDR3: CASSLLGGEPEPQHF. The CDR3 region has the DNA TGTGCCAGCAGCTTGCTCGGCGGGGAGCCAGAGCCCCAGCATTTT.

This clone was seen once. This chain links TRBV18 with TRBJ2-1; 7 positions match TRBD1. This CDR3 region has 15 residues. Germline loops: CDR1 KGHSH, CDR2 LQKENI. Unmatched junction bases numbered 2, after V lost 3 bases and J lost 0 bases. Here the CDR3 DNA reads TGTGCCAGCTCACCCGGGACAGACTCCTACAATGAGCAGTTCTTC. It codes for CASSPGTDSYNEQFF.

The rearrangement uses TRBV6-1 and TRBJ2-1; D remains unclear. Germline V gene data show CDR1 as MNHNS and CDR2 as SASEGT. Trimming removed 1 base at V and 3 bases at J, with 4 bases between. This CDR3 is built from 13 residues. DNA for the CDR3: TGTGCCAGCAGTGAAGACAACTACAATGAGCAGTTCTTC. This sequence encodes CASSEDNYNEQFF.